The T cell receptor beta chain under discussion was sequenced for a study of T cells in Graves' hyperthyroidism and ophthalmopathy. This clonotype was seen at least ten times. Germline assignment: CDR1 SGHRS and CDR2 YFSETQ. Trimming removed 3 bases at V and 5 bases at J, with 3 bases between. CDR3 length equals 11 residues. From RNA transcripts, TCR beta CDR3 regions were amplified. During a first-round RT-PCR of the TCR CDR3, the HTBI primer set was used. TCRdb used MiXCR to reprocess the multiplex PCR reads, holding one entry per CDR3 protein. The sample yields a few hundred thousand distinct CDR3 sequences, roughly 14% seen once.

Input material: blood. The sequence came from a woman aged 25 to 39 with Graves' ophthalmopathy. The chain is built from TRBV5-1 and TRBJ2-1; D call uncertain. The CDR3 is CASSSDNEQFF. CDR3 sequence (DNA): TGCGCCAGCAGCTCAGACAATGAGCAGTTCTTC.